The 30 T cell receptor beta chains given below trace back to one sample, sequenced in a study of CD8 T cells in Susac syndrome. RNA totalling 0.5 to 1 ug underwent reverse transcription with random hexamers. TCRdb independently ran MiXCR on the immunoSEQ multiplex PCR reads; one entry per CDR3 protein. The table has 95,000 to 150,000 distinct CDR3 sequences, around 94% seen once; the top ten hold more than 0.2%. Specimen: CD8+ T cells from PBMCs. The receptors derive from a human donor with Susac syndrome.

The chain uses TRBV10-3 and TRBJ2-7; D unclear. V was shortened by 7 bases and J by 2 bases, with 6 bases between the two germline ends. Germline assignment: CDR1 ENHRY and CDR2 SYGVKD. This CDR3 has 11 residues. CDR3 DNA: TGTGCCATCATGGGTACCTACGAGCAGTACTTC. This codes for CAIMGTYEQYF.

This chain joins TRBV20-1 and TRBJ1-1; weak D call: TRBD1 (6 bases). The germline V gene has CDR1 DFQATT and CDR2 SNEGSKA (reference sequence). Trimming stripped 6 bases from V and 1 base from J, with 15 bases between. This CDR3 is built from 14 residues. The CDR3 DNA follows: TGCAGTGCCCTTTCTATGGACAGGAACACTGAAGCTTTCTTT. Translating gives CSALSMDRNTEAFF.

The V call is TRBV27, the J call TRBJ1-1; possible D gene TRBD1, 6 bases. The germline V gene encodes CDR1 MNHEY and CDR2 SMNVEV (reference sequence). V was trimmed by 0 bases and J by 4 bases, leaving 12 bases between them. The CDR3 runs 15 residues. The CDR3 protein is CASSLSRGFGTEAFF. In DNA form, the CDR3 reads TGTGCCAGCAGTTTATCGAGGGGGTTCGGCACTGAAGCTTTCTTT.

This chain uses TRBV20-1 with TRBJ2-3, with D tentatively TRBD2 (7 bases). Germline V gives CDR1 DFQATT, CDR2 SNEGSKA (reference sequence). The CDR3 is made up of 14 amino acids. The germline V and J ends were trimmed by 5 bases and 4 bases, with 16 bases remaining between them. CDR3 nucleotides: TGCAGTGCTGCTACAGGGAGGGACGCAGATACGCAGTATTTT. Translating gives CSAATGRDADTQYF.

The J gene is TRBJ2-3, the V gene TRBV6-2 or TRBV6-3; TRBD1 might be the D (6 bases). Germline V gives CDR1 MNHEY, CDR2 SVGEGT. The V end was cut by 2 bases, the J end by 2 bases, with 14 bases between. This CDR3 comprises 16 residues. In nucleotides, the CDR3 is TGTGCCAGCAGTTACGTCGCCGGGGACAACACAGATACGCAGTATTTT. Protein sequence: CASSYVAGDNTDTQYF.

The V call is TRBV4-1, the J call TRBJ2-3, with 8 bases lining up with TRBD2. Trimming at V came to 6 bases and at J to 4 bases, leaving 12 bases not matched to a gene. Per the germline V gene, CDR1 is MGHRA and CDR2 is YSYEKL. This CDR3 region has 16 residues. This CDR3 is CASRHQAGGGPDTQYF. CDR3 DNA: TGCGCCAGCAGACATCAGGCGGGGGGTGGCCCAGATACGCAGTATTTT.

The chain carries TRBV30 and TRBJ2-7, with D tentatively TRBD1 (5 bases). The germline V gene has CDR1 GTSNPN and CDR2 SVGIG (reference sequence). Trimming pared 1 base from V and 3 bases from J, leaving 13 bases between. The CDR3 contains 14 residues. As DNA, the CDR3 is TGTGCCTGGAGTGCCCAGGGATCAGGCTACGAGCAGTACTTC. This encodes CAWSAQGSGYEQYF.

The chain recombines TRBV4-3 with TRBJ2-3; either TRBD1 or TRBD2 may fit D (5 bases each). Germline V gene data show CDR1 as LGHNA and CDR2 as YSLEER. The CDR3 runs 15 residues. Trimming cost V 1 base and J 4 bases, with 12 bases left between them. The CDR3 region is CASSQVLGTADTQYF. For the CDR3, the DNA is TGCGCCAGCAGCCAAGTTCTGGGGACCGCAGATACGCAGTATTTT.

The CDR3 bases are TGTGCTAGTGGTTTGGGACTAGCTGGAATCGCGGACGAGCAGTACTTC. This encodes CASGLGLAGIADEQYF. J is TRBJ2-7 and V is TRBV12-5; 7 bases agree with TRBD2. V shed 1 base and J 5 bases; nucleotides not matched to a gene: 11. The germline gives CDR1 LGHNT, CDR2 FRNRAP. CDR3 length: 16 residues.

The J gene is TRBJ1-4, the V gene TRBV28; 7 bases match TRBD1. The CDR3 is 12 residues long. V lost 7 bases, J lost 15 bases, and 11 bases stayed unmatched. The germline gives CDR1 MDHEN, CDR2 SYDVKM. CDR3 bases: TGTGCCAGCACCTTGACAGGGAATAGGGTGTTTTTT. This encodes CASTLTGNRVFF.

This chain connects TRBV6-1 to TRBJ2-1; 8 bases match TRBD2. CDR3 length: 17 residues. V was clipped by 6 bases and J by 0 bases; unmatched bases: 10. Germline CDR1 is MNHNS and CDR2 is SASEGT. The CDR3 nucleotides read TGTGCCAGCAGCCCCCGGGGGGGGACGACCTCCTACAATGAGCAGTTCTTC. Its translation: CASSPRGGTTSYNEQFF.

The V call is TRBV30, the J call TRBJ1-5; 7 nucleotides match TRBD1. This CDR3 region has 14 residues. V shed 3 bases and J 0 bases; nucleotides not matched to a gene: 2. The V gene's germline CDR1 is GTSNPN and CDR2 SVGIG (reference sequence). This CDR3 reads CAWSRTGSNQPQHF. CDR3 nucleotides: TGTGCCTGGAGCCGGACAGGTAGCAATCAGCCCCAGCATTTT.

V and J are TRBV25-1 and TRBJ2-7; D is perhaps TRBD2 (5 bases). This CDR3 spans 15 amino acids. Germline CDR1 reads MGHDK; CDR2 reads SYGVNS. Trimming pared 1 base from V and 0 bases from J, leaving 10 bases between. Here the CDR3 reads CASSESTRSSYEQYF. The CDR3 nucleotides are TGTGCCAGCAGTGAATCCACTAGGAGCTCCTACGAGCAGTACTTC.

The CDR3 bases are TGTGCCAGCAGCGCCCCAAATCAAGCTGAAGCTTTCTTT. It specifies CASSAPNQAEAFF. V is TRBV9 and J is TRBJ1-1; D is unresolved. The CDR3 is 13 amino acids. Germline V gene sequence: CDR1 SGDLS, CDR2 YYNGEE. Trimming removed 3 bases at V and 6 bases at J, with 12 bases between.

Only one count was recorded for this clonotype. V and J are TRBV7-2 and TRBJ2-5; 10 positions match TRBD2. CDR3 length equals 18 residues. V shed 4 bases and J 5 bases; nucleotides not matched to a gene: 16. Germline V CDR1 and CDR2: SGHTA, FQGNSA. CDR3 nucleotide sequence: TGTGCCAGCAGCTCCGTGCAGCGGGAGGGAGGGGTTTGGGAGACCCAGTACTTC. Translated: CASSSVQREGGVWETQYF.

CDR3 sequence (DNA): TGTGCCAGCAGCGTAGATGGAAGGGGCCTGGATGAAAAACTGTTTTTT. It codes for CASSVDGRGLDEKLFF. The chain carries TRBV9 and TRBJ1-4, with D maybe TRBD1 (5 bases). Per the germline V gene, CDR1 is SGDLS and CDR2 is YYNGEE. Deletions cut 0 bases from V and 6 bases from J, with 15 bases between. The CDR3 covers 16 residues.

This chain uses TRBV20-1 with TRBJ2-5; 7 positions match TRBD2. Germline V gene lookup returns CDR1 DFQATT and CDR2 SNEGSKA (reference sequence). This CDR3 comprises 13 residues. The V segment lost 1 base and the J segment 5 bases; nucleotides outside the gene matches: 4. CDR3 coding DNA: TGCAGTGCTAGAGCGGTGGGAGGGGAGACCCAGTACTTC. Amino acid sequence: CSARAVGGETQYF.

The chain recombines TRBV29-1 with TRBJ2-5; the match to TRBD1 covers 12 bases. Germline V CDR1 and CDR2: SQVTM, ANQGSEA. The CDR3 runs to 15 residues. J was trimmed by 5 bases and V by 7 bases; bases with no gene match: 11. The chain's CDR3 is CSAEGGQGAKETQYF. The CDR3 DNA reads as TGCAGCGCCGAGGGGGGACAGGGGGCTAAGGAGACCCAGTACTTC.

For the CDR3, the DNA is TGTGCCAGCAGTCCCCGAAGGGCGGGGGCCAAAAACATTCAGTACTTC. It is translated as CASSPRRAGAKNIQYF. The chain has TRBV28 and TRBJ2-4; a weak D match, TRBD2 (6 bases). In germline, CDR1 is MDHEN, CDR2 SYDVKM. The V end lost 5 bases, the J end lost 1 base, and 15 bases lay between the germline ends. The CDR3 totals 16 residues.

The chain combines TRBV12-3 or TRBV12-4 with TRBJ2-2; 8 bases are shared with TRBD2. The V segment lost 6 bases and the J segment 4 bases; nucleotides outside the gene matches: 13. This CDR3 spans 17 amino acids. The CDR3 region is CASSRPGLGVFTGELFF. In DNA form, the CDR3 reads TGTGCCAGCAGCCGCCCGGGACTAGGAGTGTTCACCGGGGAGCTGTTTTTT.

This clonotype showed up just a few times. The rearrangement links TRBV30 to TRBJ2-4; 10 nucleotides agree with TRBD1. The CDR3 is 14 residues long. V lost 2 bases, J lost 5 bases, and 3 bases stayed unmatched. Germline V gives CDR1 GTSNPN, CDR2 SVGIG (reference sequence). The CDR3: CAWSSGQGQNIQYF. The CDR3 DNA reads as TGTGCCTGGAGTTCGGGACAGGGGCAAAACATTCAGTACTTC.

The V call is TRBV4-1, the J call TRBJ2-7, with D possibly matching TRBD1 (7 bases). The CDR3 has 16 amino acids. The V and J ends lost 5 bases and 3 bases respectively, with 20 bases between them. Germline V lookup: CDR1 MGHRA, CDR2 YSYEKL. For the CDR3, the DNA is TGCGCCAGCAGCGATCTAGGGAACAGGGGACTCTACGAGCAGTACTTC. The encoded protein is CASSDLGNRGLYEQYF.

The gene calls are TRBV4-3 and TRBJ2-5, with D perhaps TRBD1 (5 bases). Per germline, CDR1 LGHNA and CDR2 YSLEER. The length of the CDR3 is 15 residues. Trimming cost V 1 base and J 0 bases, with 9 bases left between them. The CDR3 here is CASSQVVRDQETQYF. The CDR3 DNA follows: TGCGCCAGCAGCCAAGTGGTCAGGGACCAAGAGACCCAGTACTTC.

This clonotype was detected once. The V and J genes are TRBV20-1 and TRBJ2-7, with D perhaps assigned TRBD1 or TRBD2 (5 bases each). The CDR3 has 12 residues. Germline loops: CDR1 DFQATT, CDR2 SNEGSKA (reference sequence). Trimming left V 3 bases short and J 6 bases short, with 12 bases between. Here the CDR3 DNA reads TGCAGTGCTAGGGGGACGGGTTCCGAGCAGTACTTC. The encoded protein is CSARGTGSEQYF.

This sequence joins TRBV5-1 and TRBJ2-3, with D hard to call. This CDR3 is built from 13 residues. The V end was cut by 1 base, the J end by 4 bases, with 7 bases between. Per the germline V gene, CDR1 is SGHRS and CDR2 is YFSETQ. Here the CDR3 DNA reads TGCGCCAGCAGCTTGACCCCCCCAGATACGCAGTATTTT. Its translation is CASSLTPPDTQYF.

The V gene is TRBV2, the J gene TRBJ2-1; TRBD2 matches 9 bases. The germline V gene encodes CDR1 SNHLY and CDR2 FYNNEI. The CDR3 is 13 residues long. The ends lost 8 bases at V and 6 bases at J; junction bases unmatched: 5. Here the CDR3 DNA reads TGTGCCAGCTCCGGGACTAGCTTCAATGAGCAGTTCTTC. As protein: CASSGTSFNEQFF.

This clonotype was observed a single time. CDR3 region: CASTLQGTNTEAFF. CDR3 nucleotides: TGTGCCAGCACCCTACAGGGGACGAACACTGAAGCTTTCTTT. The V gene is TRBV12-3 or TRBV12-4, the J gene TRBJ1-1; TRBD1 matches at 7 bases. CDR3 size: 14 residues. V gave up 7 bases and J gave up 1 base; unmatched junction bases: 6.

V usage is TRBV2 and J usage is TRBJ2-7; 11 bases align to TRBD2. CDR3 length: 14 amino acids. Trimming took 6 bases from V and 2 from J; bases not matched to a gene: 3. The germline gives CDR1 SNHLY, CDR2 FYNNEI. The CDR3 nucleotides are TGTGCCAGCAGATTGACTAGCGGGGCCTACGAGCAGTACTTC. Encoded protein: CASRLTSGAYEQYF. Full variable domain (remainder filled in from reference TRBV2 and TRBJ2-7): EPEVTQTPSHQVTQMGQEVILRCVPISNHLYFYWYRQILGQKVEFLVSFYNNEISEKSEIFDDQFSVERPDGSNFTLKIRSTKLEDSAMYFCASRLTSGAYEQYFGPGTRLTVT.

The chain carries TRBV12-5 and TRBJ2-1, with TRBD1 identical over 7 bases. This CDR3 has 15 amino acids. Germline CDR1 is LGHNT and CDR2 is FRNRAP. Trimming removed 6 bases from V and 1 base from J; junction bases left unmatched: 6. The CDR3 loop reads CASGRTGQSYNEQFF. DNA of the CDR3: TGTGCTAGTGGCCGCACGGGACAGTCCTACAATGAGCAGTTCTTC.

This clonotype was seen once. The chain is built from TRBV13 and TRBJ2-5; 10 nucleotides agree with TRBD1. CDR3 size: 14 residues. The germline CDR1 and CDR2 sequences are PRHDT and FYEKMQ (reference sequence). With 5 bases clipped from V and 5 bases from J, the junction kept 5 bases outside the gene matches. The CDR3 DNA sequence: TGTGCCAGCAGCCCCGGGACAGGGGACGAGACCCAGTACTTC. This sequence encodes CASSPGTGDETQYF.